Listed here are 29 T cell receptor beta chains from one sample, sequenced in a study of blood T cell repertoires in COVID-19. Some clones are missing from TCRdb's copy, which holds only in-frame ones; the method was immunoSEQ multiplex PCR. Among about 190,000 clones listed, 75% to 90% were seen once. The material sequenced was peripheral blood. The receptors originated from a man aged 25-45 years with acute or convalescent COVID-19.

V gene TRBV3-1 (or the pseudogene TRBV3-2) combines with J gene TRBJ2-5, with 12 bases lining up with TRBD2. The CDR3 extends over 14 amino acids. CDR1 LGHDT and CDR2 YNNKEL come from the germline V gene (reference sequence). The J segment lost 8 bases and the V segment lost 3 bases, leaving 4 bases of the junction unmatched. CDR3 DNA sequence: TGTGCCAGCAGCCACCTAGCGGGGGGGCCCACCCAGTACTTC. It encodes CASSHLAGGPTQYF.

In nucleotides, the CDR3 is TGCGCCAGCAGCTCAACAGGGGGCGGATATGGCTACACCTTC. Its protein product is CASSSTGGGYGYTF. The J gene is TRBJ1-2, the V gene TRBV5-1; 9 bases line up with TRBD1. V was clipped by 3 bases and J by 5 bases; unmatched bases: 5. Germline V CDR1 and CDR2: SGHRS, YFSETQ. There are 14 residues in the CDR3.

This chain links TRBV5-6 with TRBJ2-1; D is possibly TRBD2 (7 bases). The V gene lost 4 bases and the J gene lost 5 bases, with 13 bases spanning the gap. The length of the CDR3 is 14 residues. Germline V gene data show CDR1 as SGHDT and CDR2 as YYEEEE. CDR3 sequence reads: CASSPIGGHNEQFF. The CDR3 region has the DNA TGTGCCAGCAGCCCGATCGGGGGGCACAATGAGCAGTTCTTC.

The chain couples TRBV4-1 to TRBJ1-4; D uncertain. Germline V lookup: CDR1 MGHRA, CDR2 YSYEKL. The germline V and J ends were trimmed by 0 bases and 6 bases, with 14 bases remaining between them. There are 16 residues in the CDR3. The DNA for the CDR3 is TGCGCCAGCAGCCAAGATGAATCGGGATGGGATGAAAAACTGTTTTTT. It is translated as CASSQDESGWDEKLFF.

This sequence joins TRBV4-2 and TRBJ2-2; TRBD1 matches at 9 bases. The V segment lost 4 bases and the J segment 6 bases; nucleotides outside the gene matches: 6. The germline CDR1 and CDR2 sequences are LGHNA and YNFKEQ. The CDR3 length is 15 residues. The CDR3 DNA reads TGTGCCAGCAGCCTGCACGGGACAGGGCCCGGGGAGCTGTTTTTT. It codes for CASSLHGTGPGELFF.

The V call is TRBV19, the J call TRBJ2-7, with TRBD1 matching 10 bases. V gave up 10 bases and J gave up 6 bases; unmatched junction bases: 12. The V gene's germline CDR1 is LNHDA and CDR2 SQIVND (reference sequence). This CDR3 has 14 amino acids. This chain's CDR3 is CATSPYGTGVEQYF. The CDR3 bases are TGTGCCACTTCTCCTTATGGGACAGGGGTCGAGCAGTACTTC. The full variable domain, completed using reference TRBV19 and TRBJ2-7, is DGGITQSPKYLFRKEGQNVTLSCEQNLNHDAMYWYRQDPGQGLRLIYYSQIVNDFQKGDIAEGYSVSREKKESFPLTVTSAQKNPTAFYLCATSPYGTGVEQYFGPGTRLTVT.

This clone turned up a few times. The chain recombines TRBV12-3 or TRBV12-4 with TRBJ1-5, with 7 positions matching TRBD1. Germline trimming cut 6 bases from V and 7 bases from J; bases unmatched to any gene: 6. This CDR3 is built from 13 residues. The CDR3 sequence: CASSPGGHQPQHF. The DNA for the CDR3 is TGTGCCAGCAGCCCAGGGGGTCACCAGCCCCAGCATTTT.

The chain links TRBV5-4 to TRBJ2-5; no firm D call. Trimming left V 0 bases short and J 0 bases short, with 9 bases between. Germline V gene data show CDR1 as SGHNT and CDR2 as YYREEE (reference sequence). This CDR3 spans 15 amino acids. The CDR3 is CASSLEQPYQETQYF. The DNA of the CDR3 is TGTGCCAGCAGCTTGGAACAACCCTACCAAGAGACCCAGTACTTC.

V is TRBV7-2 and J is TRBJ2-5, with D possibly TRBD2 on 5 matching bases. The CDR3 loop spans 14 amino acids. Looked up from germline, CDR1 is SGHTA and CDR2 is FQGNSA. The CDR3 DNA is TGTGCTAGCCCTGCGGGTCCCTACCAAGAGACCCAGTACTTC. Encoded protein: CASPAGPYQETQYF. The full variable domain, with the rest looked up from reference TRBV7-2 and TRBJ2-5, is GAGVSQSPSNKVTEKGKDVELRCDPISGHTALYWYRQSLGQGLEFLIYFQGNSAPDKSGLPSDRFSAERTGGSVSTLTIQRTQQEDSAVYLCASPAGPYQETQYFGPGTRLLVL.

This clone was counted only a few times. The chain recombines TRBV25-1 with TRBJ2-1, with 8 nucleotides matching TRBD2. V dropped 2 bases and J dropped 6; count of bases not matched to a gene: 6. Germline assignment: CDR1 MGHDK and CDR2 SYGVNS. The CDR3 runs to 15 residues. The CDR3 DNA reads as TGTGCCAGCAGTGAACCCGGGGGGGCTAGCAATGAGCAGTTCTTC. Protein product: CASSEPGGASNEQFF.

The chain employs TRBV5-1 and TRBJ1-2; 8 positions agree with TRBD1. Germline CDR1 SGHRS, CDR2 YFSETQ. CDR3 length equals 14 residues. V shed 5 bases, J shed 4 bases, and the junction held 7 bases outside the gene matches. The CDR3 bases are TGCGCCAGCAGAACCGGGACAGGCCTCTATGGCTACACCTTC. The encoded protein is CASRTGTGLYGYTF.

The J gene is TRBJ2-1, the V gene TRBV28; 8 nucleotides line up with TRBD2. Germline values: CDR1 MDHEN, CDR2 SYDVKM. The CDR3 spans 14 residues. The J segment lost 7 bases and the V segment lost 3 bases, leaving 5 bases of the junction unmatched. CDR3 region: CASSFRGGLNEQFF. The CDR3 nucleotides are TGTGCCAGCAGTTTTCGGGGGGGCCTTAATGAGCAGTTCTTC.

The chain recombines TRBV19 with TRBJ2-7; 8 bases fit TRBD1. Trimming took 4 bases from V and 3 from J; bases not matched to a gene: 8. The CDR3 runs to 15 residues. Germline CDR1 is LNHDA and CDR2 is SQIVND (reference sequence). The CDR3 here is CASSKTGVGHYEQYF. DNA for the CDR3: TGTGCCAGTAGTAAGACAGGGGTAGGTCACTACGAGCAGTACTTC.

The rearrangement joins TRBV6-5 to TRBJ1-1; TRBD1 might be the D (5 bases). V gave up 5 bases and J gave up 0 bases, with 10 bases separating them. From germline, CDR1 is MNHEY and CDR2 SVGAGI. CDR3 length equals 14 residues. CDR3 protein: CASSIRTLNTEAFF. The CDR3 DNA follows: TGTGCCAGCAGTATTCGGACATTGAACACTGAAGCTTTCTTT.

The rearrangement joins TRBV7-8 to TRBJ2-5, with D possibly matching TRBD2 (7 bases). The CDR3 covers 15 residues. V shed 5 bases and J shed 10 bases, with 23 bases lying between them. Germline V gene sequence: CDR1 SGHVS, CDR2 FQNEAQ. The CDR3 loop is CASSGRGGQTFRQYF. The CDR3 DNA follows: TGTGCCAGCAGCGGGAGGGGGGGACAAACTTTCCGCCAGTACTTC.

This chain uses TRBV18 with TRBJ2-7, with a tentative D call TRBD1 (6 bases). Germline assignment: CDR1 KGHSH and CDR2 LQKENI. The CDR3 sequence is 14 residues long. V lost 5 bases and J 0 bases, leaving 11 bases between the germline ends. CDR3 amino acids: CASSGTGTSYEQYF. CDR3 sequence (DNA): TGTGCCAGCTCAGGAACAGGGACCTCCTACGAGCAGTACTTC.

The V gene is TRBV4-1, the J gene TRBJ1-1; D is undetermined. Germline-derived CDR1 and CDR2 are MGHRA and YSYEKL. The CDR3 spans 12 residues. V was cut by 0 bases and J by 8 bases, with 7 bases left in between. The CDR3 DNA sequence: TGCGCCAGCAGCCAAGATCTACGGGAAGCTTTCTTT. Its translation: CASSQDLREAFF.

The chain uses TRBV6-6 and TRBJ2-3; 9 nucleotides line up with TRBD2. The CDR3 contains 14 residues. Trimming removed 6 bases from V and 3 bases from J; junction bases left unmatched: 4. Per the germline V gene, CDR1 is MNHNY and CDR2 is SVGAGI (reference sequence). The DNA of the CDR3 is TGTGCCAGCAGGAATCTAGCGGGAACAGATACGCAGTATTTT. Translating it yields CASRNLAGTDTQYF.

CDR3 sequence reads: CASSLGLAFETQYF. In nucleotides, the CDR3 is TGTGCCAGCAGCTTGGGACTAGCTTTTGAGACCCAGTACTTC. The rearrangement links TRBV5-6 to TRBJ2-5; 7 positions agree with TRBD2. Germline CDR1 and CDR2: SGHDT and YYEEEE. The CDR3 is 14 amino acids. V trimming: 0 bases; J trimming: 5 bases; junction bases outside the gene matches: 4.

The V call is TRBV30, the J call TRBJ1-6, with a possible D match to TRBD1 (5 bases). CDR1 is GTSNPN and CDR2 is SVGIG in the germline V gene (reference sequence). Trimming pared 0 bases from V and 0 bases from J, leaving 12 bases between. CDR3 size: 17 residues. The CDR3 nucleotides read TGTGCCTGGAGTGTAGGCAGGGCCAGCTCCTATAATTCACCCCTCCACTTT. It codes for CAWSVGRASSYNSPLHF.

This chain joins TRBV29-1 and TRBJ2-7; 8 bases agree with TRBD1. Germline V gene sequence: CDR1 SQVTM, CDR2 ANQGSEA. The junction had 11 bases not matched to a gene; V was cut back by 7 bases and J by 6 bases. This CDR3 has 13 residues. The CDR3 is CSALDRALSEQYF. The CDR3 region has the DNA TGCAGCGCCCTGGACAGGGCACTGAGCGAGCAGTACTTC.

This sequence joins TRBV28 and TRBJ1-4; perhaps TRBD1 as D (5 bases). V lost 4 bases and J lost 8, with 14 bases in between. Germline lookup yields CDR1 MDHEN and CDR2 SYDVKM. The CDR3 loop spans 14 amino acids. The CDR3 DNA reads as TGTGCCAGCAGTTCCCCCGGGGGACCGGAAAAACTGTTTTTT. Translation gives CASSSPGGPEKLFF.

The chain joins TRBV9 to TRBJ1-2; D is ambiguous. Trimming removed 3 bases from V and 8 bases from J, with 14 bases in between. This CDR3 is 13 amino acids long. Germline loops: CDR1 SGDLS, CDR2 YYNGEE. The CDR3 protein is CASSAEREFGYTF. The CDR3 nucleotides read TGTGCCAGCAGCGCAGAAAGGGAGTTCGGCTACACCTTC.

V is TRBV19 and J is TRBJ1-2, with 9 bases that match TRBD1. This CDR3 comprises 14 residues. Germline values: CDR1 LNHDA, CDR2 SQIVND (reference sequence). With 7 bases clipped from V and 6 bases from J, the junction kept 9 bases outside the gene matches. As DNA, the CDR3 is TGTGCCAGTAAGAAGGCGGGACAGGGTGATGGCTACACCTTC. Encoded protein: CASKKAGQGDGYTF.

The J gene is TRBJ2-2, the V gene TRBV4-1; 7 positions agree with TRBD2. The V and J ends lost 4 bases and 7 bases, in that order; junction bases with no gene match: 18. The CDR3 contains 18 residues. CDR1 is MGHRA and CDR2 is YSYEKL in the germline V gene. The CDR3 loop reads CASSPSRGRTRDFGELFF. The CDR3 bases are TGCGCCAGCAGCCCCTCCCGGGGCCGGACTAGGGATTTCGGGGAGCTGTTTTTT.

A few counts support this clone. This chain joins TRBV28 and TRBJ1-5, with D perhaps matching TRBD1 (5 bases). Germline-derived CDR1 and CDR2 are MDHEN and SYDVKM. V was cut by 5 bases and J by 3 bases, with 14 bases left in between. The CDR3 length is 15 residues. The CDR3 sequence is CASSIPGGYNQPQHF. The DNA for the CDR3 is TGTGCCAGCAGTATCCCGGGGGGATACAATCAGCCCCAGCATTTT.

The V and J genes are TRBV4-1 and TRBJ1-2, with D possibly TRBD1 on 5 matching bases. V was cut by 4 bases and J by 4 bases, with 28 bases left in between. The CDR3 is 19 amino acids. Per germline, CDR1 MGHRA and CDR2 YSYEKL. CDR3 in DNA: TGCGCCAGCAGCCCCCGGGGGGAGGCCCATTCGGCTCTCCTCTATGGCTACACCTTC. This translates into CASSPRGEAHSALLYGYTF.

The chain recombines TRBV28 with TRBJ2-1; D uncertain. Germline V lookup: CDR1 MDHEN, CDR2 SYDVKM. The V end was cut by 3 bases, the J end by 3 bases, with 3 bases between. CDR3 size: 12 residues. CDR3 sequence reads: CASSFYYNEQFF. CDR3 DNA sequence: TGTGCCAGCAGTTTCTACTACAATGAGCAGTTCTTC.

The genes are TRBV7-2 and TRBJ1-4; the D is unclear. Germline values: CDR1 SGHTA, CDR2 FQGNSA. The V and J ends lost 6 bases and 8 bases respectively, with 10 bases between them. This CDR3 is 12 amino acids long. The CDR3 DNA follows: TGTGCCAGCAGTCCTCCCGAGGAAAAACTGTTTTTT. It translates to CASSPPEEKLFF.